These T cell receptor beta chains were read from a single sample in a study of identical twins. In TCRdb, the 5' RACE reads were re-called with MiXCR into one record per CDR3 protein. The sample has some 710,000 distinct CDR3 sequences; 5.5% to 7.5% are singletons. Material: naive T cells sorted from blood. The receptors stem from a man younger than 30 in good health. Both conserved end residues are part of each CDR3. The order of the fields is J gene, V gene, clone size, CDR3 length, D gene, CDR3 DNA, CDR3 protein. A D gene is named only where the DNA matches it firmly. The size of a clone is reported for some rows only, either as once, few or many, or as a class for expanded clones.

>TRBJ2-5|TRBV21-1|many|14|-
TGTGCCAGCAGCATGGGCCCTCTCGGAGAGACCCAGTACTTC
CASSMGPLGETQYF
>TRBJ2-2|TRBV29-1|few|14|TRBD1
TGCAGCGTTAATCCCGAGGGGACAGCCGGGGAGCTGTTTTTT
CSVNPEGTAGELFF
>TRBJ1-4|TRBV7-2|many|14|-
TGTGCCAGCAGCTCCGACCTAGGGACGGGAAGACTGTTTTTT
CASSSDLGTGRLFF
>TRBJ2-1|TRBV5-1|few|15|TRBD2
TGCGCCAGCAGGCCACTAGCGGCGACAGGCAATGAGCAGTTCTTC
CASRPLAATGNEQFF
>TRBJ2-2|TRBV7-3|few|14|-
TGTGCCAGCAGCTTACACAGGGACACCGGGGAGCTGTTTTTT
CASSLHRDTGELFF
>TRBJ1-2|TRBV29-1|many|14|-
TGCAGCGTTGAAGATCCGGACAGAGGACGGGGCTACACCTTC
CSVEDPDRGRGYTF
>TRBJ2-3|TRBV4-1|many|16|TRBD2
TGCGCCAGCAGCCAAGGGAGCGGGACCACCACAGATACGCAGTATTTT
CASSQGSGTTTDTQYF
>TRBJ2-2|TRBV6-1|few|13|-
TGTGCCAGCAGTGGACGAAGGACCGGGGAGCTGTTTTTT
CASSGRRTGELFF
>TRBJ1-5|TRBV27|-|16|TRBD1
TGTGCCAGCAGTCCCAGACAGGGGGTGTTGGATCAGCCCCAGCATTTT
CASSPRQGVLDQPQHF
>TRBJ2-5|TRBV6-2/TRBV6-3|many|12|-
TGTGCCAGCAGTTACCCGGTAGAGACCCAGTACTTC
CASSYPVETQYF
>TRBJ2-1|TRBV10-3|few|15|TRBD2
TGTGCCATCAGTGAGAGGACTAGCGTAGAGAATGAGCAGTTCTTC
CAISERTSVENEQFF
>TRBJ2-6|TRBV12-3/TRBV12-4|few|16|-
TGTGCCAGCAGCGGAAACCAGGGGTCTGGGGCCAACGTCCTGACTTTC
CASSGNQGSGANVLTF
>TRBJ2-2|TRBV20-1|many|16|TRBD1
TGCAGTGCTAGACGCCTACAGGGGGCAAGAACCGGGGAGCTGTTTTTT
CSARRLQGARTGELFF
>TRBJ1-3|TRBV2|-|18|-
TGTGCCAGCAGTTGGGGGGGACGGGCCTCGAGCTCTGGAAACACCATATATTTT
CASSWGGRASSSGNTIYF
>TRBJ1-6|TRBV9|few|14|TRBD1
TGTGCCAGCAGCGCGGGACAGGGGAGATCACCCCTCCACTTT
CASSAGQGRSPLHF
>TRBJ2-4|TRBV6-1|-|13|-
TGTGCCAGCAGTGAAGCCGTGATAAACATTCAGTACTTC
CASSEAVINIQYF
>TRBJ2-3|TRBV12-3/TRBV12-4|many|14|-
TGTGCCAGCAGTTTCTACGGGTGGACAGATACGCAGTATTTT
CASSFYGWTDTQYF
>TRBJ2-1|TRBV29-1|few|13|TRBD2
TGCAGCCTGGTGGGAGCGGGAGACAATGAGCAGTTCTTC
CSLVGAGDNEQFF
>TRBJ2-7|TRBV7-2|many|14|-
TGTGCCAGCACCCATAGCGTTAAGACAGCCGAGCAGTACTTC
CASTHSVKTAEQYF
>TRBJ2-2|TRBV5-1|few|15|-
TGCGCCAGCAGCTTGGCCGGGCGGGGCACCGGGGAGCTGTTTTTT
CASSLAGRGTGELFF
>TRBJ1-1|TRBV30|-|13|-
TGTGCCTGGAGTGAGCAGGATGGGACTGAAGCTTTCTTT
CAWSEQDGTEAFF
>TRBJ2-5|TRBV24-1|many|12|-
TGTGCCGCCCGTTACCCCCAGGAGACCCAGTACTTC
CAARYPQETQYF
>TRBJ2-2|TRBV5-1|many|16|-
TGCGCCAGCAGCCAGATAGTGTCCACAGACACCGGGGAGCTGTTTTTT
CASSQIVSTDTGELFF
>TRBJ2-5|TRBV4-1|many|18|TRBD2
TGCGCCAGCAGCCCCTGGCCCGTCTGGACTAGCGGGAATGAGACCCAGTACTTC
CASSPWPVWTSGNETQYF
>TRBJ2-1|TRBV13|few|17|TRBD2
TGTGCCAGCAGCCCCGGGACTAGCGGGAGGTTAAACAATGAGCAGTTCTTC
CASSPGTSGRLNNEQFF
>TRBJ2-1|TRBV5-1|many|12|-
TGCGCCAGCAGCTTTAGAGCGGATGAGCAGTTCTTC
CASSFRADEQFF
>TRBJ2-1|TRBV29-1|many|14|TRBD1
TGCAGCGTTGCGGTGGGACAGGGGGCAAGCGAGCAGTTCTTC
CSVAVGQGASEQFF
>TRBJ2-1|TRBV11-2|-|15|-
TGTGCCAGCAGCTTAGAAGGGCCAGTTTACAATGAGCAGTTCTTC
CASSLEGPVYNEQFF
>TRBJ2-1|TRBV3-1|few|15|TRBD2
TGTGCCAGCAGCCAAGGTCGCGGGAGGGCCAATGAGCAGTTCTTC
CASSQGRGRANEQFF
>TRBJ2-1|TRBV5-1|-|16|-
TGCGCCAGCAGCTTGGTAGAGGGCAGTCTAGCCCATGAGCAGTTCTTC
CASSLVEGSLAHEQFF
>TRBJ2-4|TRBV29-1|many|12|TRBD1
TGCAGCGTAGACAGGGGAGTGAACATTCAGTACTTC
CSVDRGVNIQYF
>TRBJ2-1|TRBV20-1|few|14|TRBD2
TGCAGTGCCCAATTAGCGGGAGGGCAGGGTGAGCAGTTCTTC
CSAQLAGGQGEQFF
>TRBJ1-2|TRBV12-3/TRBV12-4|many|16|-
TGTGCCAGCGGACCCAACGACAGGATCCATTTCTATGGCTACACCTTC
CASGPNDRIHFYGYTF
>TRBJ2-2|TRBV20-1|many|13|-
TGCAGTGCCATACAGGGCTACAGCGGGGAGCTGTTTTTT
CSAIQGYSGELFF
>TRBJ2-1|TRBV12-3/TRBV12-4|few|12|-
TGTGCCAGCAGTTTAGTAATCTCAGAGCAGTTCTTC
CASSLVISEQFF
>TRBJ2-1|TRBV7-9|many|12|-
TGTGCCAGCAGTGAACCCGCCCTTCGGCAGTTCTTC
CASSEPALRQFF
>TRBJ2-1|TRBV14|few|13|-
TGTGCCAGCAGCCAAGGGTCTGCTGTTGAGCAGTTCTTC
CASSQGSAVEQFF
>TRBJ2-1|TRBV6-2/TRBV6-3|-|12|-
TGTGCCAGCAGTCTCAGCGATCATATAGGGTTCTTC
CASSLSDHIGFF
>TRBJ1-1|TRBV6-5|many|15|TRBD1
TGTGCCAGCAGTTATCGAGAGGGGGCACGCACTGAAGCTTTCTTT
CASSYREGARTEAFF
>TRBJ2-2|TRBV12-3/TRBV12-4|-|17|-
TGTGCCAGCAGTTACGGCAGTGGGGATCAGAACACCGGGGAGCTGTTTTTT
CASSYGSGDQNTGELFF
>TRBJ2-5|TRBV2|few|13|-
TGTGCCAGCAGGGACAGACTACAAGAGACCCAGTACTTC
CASRDRLQETQYF
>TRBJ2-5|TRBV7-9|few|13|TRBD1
TGTGCCAGCAAACGACAGGGGCAGGAGACCCAGTACTTC
CASKRQGQETQYF